These 4 T cell receptor beta chains originate from one sample sequenced in a study of T cells in women clearing cervical HPV infection. Here immunoSEQ multiplex PCR was the method, and the copy in TCRdb shows in-frame clones only, minus some. The sample has 40,000 to 60,000 clones. The sequenced sample consisted of blood buffy coat. Source of these receptors: a woman between 18 and 75 years old with a cervical HPV16 infection that either progressed to CIN3+ or cleared (not recorded which).

Turning to this clone: The CDR3 end lies 3 residues beyond the end of the read and is filled in from the germline J gene. The rearrangement joins TRBV5-4 to TRBJ1-2; 7 nucleotides line up with TRBD1. Germline CDR1 SGHNT, CDR2 YYREEE (reference sequence). Losses at the gene ends were 6 bases for V and 3 bases for J; bases not matched to a gene: 8. The CDR3 spans 14 residues. CDR3 in amino acids: CASNSGDSDYGYTF. Incomplete CDR3 DNA: TGTGCCAGCAACTCTGGGGACAGTGACTATGGC.

A note on this clone: Read coverage stops 3 residues before the CDR3 terminus; the germline J gene supplies the remainder. This sequence joins TRBV7-2 and TRBJ2-5; 8 nucleotides agree with TRBD2. Germline values: CDR1 SGHTA, CDR2 FQGNSA. There are 13 residues in the CDR3. The V segment lost 3 bases and the J segment 4 bases; nucleotides outside the gene matches: 1. The CDR3 sequence: CASSFGRGETQYF. Incomplete CDR3 DNA: TGTGCCAGCAGCTTCGGGAGGGGAGAGACC.

About this clone itself: The sequence runs out 3 residues before the end of the CDR3; the remainder is reconstructed from the germline J gene. The V call is TRBV20-1, the J call TRBJ2-1, with TRBD2 identical over 11 bases. The CDR3 extends over 15 amino acids. Germline loops: CDR1 DFQATT, CDR2 SNEGSKA (reference sequence). V was clipped by 7 bases and J by 3 bases; unmatched bases: 8. Partial CDR3 DNA: TGCAGTGTAACAGCACTAGCGGGGGTCTACAATGAG. Residues: CSVTALAGVYNE. The CDR3 in full is CSVTALAGVYNEQFF.

A note on this clone: The sequenced fragment ends 3 residues before the CDR3 boundary, so the rest is inferred from the germline J gene. The chain links TRBV6-2 or TRBV6-3 to TRBJ2-1, with 9 nucleotides matching TRBD2. CDR3 length: 17 amino acids. The germline CDR1 and CDR2 sequences are MNHEY and SVGEGT. V shed 4 bases and J 6 bases; nucleotides not matched to a gene: 13. The CDR3 bases that were read are TGTGCCAGCAGTTCAAGCGGGGGGTCTTTAAAAATCAATGAG. Translating gives CASSSSGGSLKINE. The full CDR3 protein is CASSSSGGSLKINEQFF.